This TCR beta chain was retrieved from a study of T cell responses to AZD1222 COVID-19 vaccine. Notes on the study in general: Mostly white British, mostly female donors; authors suggested clonal diversity may be underestimated. Nearly half of unique spike-specific TCRs reportedly avoided B.1.351 and B.1.1.7 mutated regions.

The method was immunoSEQ multiplex PCR; TCRdb's version includes in-frame clones alone and lacks a portion of them. Of about 130,000 clones in the sample, roughly 90% were seen once. Regarding this clone: As yet, its antigen is unknown.

The source was peripheral blood, collected on day 0 of AZD1222 vaccination. This sequence originates from an adult in good health.

CDR3 region: CASNLQGGPEAFF. CDR3 sequence (DNA): TGTGCCAGCAACCTCCAAGGAGGGCCTGAAGCTTTCTTT. V usage is TRBV28 and J usage is TRBJ1-1; D remains unclear. Germline CDR1 and CDR2: MDHEN and SYDVKM. Trimming stripped 7 bases from V and 6 bases from J, with 15 bases between. The CDR3 totals 13 residues.